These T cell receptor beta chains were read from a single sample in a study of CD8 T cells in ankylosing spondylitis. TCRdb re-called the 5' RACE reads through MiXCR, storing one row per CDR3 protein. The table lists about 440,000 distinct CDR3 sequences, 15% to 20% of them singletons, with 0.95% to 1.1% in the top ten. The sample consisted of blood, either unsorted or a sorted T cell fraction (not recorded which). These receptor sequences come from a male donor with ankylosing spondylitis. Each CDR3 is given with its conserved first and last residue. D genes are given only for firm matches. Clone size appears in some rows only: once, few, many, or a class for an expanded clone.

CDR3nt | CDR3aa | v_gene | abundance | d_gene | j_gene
TGTGCCAGCAGCCAAGTAACGGGCTACTACGAGCAGTACTTC | CASSQVTGYYEQYF | TRBV14 | NA | NA | TRBJ2-7
TGTGCCAGCAGTGTTAGCGGGGCCAGCACAGATACGCAGTATTTT | CASSVSGASTDTQYF | TRBV6-1 | NA | TRBD2 | TRBJ2-3
TGTGCCAGCAGTTTCGGGACTCCCAATGAGCAGTTCTTC | CASSFGTPNEQFF | TRBV12-3/TRBV12-4 | NA | NA | TRBJ2-1
TGCAGTGCTAGAGACAGGACGGGCAAAAACATTCAGTACTTC | CSARDRTGKNIQYF | TRBV20-1 | NA | NA | TRBJ2-4
TGCGCCAGCAGCCAAGCGTACAGGGAGAGTAATGAAAAACTGTTTTTT | CASSQAYRESNEKLFF | TRBV4-1 | NA | NA | TRBJ1-4
TGTGCCAGCACCTTAGCGGGGGGGAGGAATACGCAGTATTTT | CASTLAGGRNTQYF | TRBV12-3/TRBV12-4 | NA | TRBD2 | TRBJ2-3
TGTGCCAGCAGTGAGCAGTATAATTCACCCCTCCACTTT | CASSEQYNSPLHF | TRBV3-1 | NA | NA | TRBJ1-6
TGTGCCAGCAGCGACCGCAGGGCGAAACAAGAGACCCAGTACTTC | CASSDRRAKQETQYF | TRBV11-2 | NA | NA | TRBJ2-5
TGTGCCAGCAGCCCACCCGGACAGGAATTCTCCTACGAGCAGTACTTC | CASSPPGQEFSYEQYF | TRBV7-9 | NA | TRBD1 | TRBJ2-7
TGTGCCAGCGCGAGACAGGTCAATCAGCCCCAGCATTTT | CASARQVNQPQHF | TRBV4-2 | NA | NA | TRBJ1-5
TGTGCCAGCAGCAAAGAAAGGGAGACAGGGGGTTGGAGCAATCAGCCCCAGCATTTT | CASSKERETGGWSNQPQHF | TRBV21-1 | NA | NA | TRBJ1-5
TGCAGTGCTAGCGGCGGGAGGGCCCTCGATACGCAGTATTTT | CSASGGRALDTQYF | TRBV20-1 | NA | TRBD2 | TRBJ2-3
TGTGCCATCAGTGGACTAGCGGGAGTAAATGAGCAGTTCTTC | CAISGLAGVNEQFF | TRBV10-3 | NA | TRBD2 | TRBJ2-1
TGTGCCAGCAGCCAAGATGATTGGACGGATACGCAGTATTTT | CASSQDDWTDTQYF | TRBV4-2 | few | NA | TRBJ2-3
TGTGCCAGCACCCTTGCCCCAACAGGGGAAGCTTTCTTT | CASTLAPTGEAFF | TRBV12-3/TRBV12-4 | NA | NA | TRBJ1-1
TGCGCCAGCACCCCGGGTAAGACGGACTATGGCTACACCTTC | CASTPGKTDYGYTF | TRBV5-1 | NA | NA | TRBJ1-2
TGCAGTGCTACCCCACAGGGAAAGTATCTGGGGACCGGGGAGCTGTTTTTT | CSATPQGKYLGTGELFF | TRBV20-1 | NA | NA | TRBJ2-2
TGCGCCAGGAAGGGCGTAGGGCAGGGGGCCACAGATACGCAGTATTTT | CARKGVGQGATDTQYF | TRBV5-1 | NA | TRBD1 | TRBJ2-3
TGTGCCAGCACTTACAGGAGAGCGAACACTGAAGCTTTCTTT | CASTYRRANTEAFF | TRBV2 | NA | NA | TRBJ1-1
TGTGCCAGCAGTTTCCAGGTGGCTAGCAATCAGCCCCAGCATTTT | CASSFQVASNQPQHF | TRBV27 | few | NA | TRBJ1-5
TGTGCCAGCAGCCAAGATTTGGCTAGCGGAACCTACGAGCAGTACTTC | CASSQDLASGTYEQYF | TRBV3-1 | few | TRBD2 | TRBJ2-7
TGCAGCACCCGGGACAGGGGGCGCGGGAACACTGAAGCTTTCTTT | CSTRDRGRGNTEAFF | TRBV29-1 | many | TRBD1 | TRBJ1-1
TGTGCCAGCAGTGGGCTAGCGTCGAATACGCAGTATTTT | CASSGLASNTQYF | TRBV27 | NA | NA | TRBJ2-3
TGTGCCAGCAGCTCAGTGGCGGGGCTACAAGAGACCCAGTACTTC | CASSSVAGLQETQYF | TRBV14 | NA | NA | TRBJ2-5
TGCAGCGCCCAGGACAGGAATAATTCACCCCTCCACTTT | CSAQDRNNSPLHF | TRBV29-1 | few | TRBD1 | TRBJ1-6
TGTGCCAGCAGCACTCGACAGGGTGTAGGAACTGAAGCTTTCTTT | CASSTRQGVGTEAFF | TRBV7-2 | NA | TRBD1 | TRBJ1-1